The 12 T cell receptor beta chains in this list originate from one sample, sequenced in a study of PD-1 and CTLA-4 blockade in melanoma. Produced via immunoSEQ multiplex PCR; TCRdb's table is partial and in-frame only. The sample holds roughly 7,200 clones, about four fifths seen once. The starting material was CD8+ T cells from peripheral blood, obtained before anti-PD-1 treatment. Receptors were obtained from a human donor with melanoma.

In this sample, this clone turned up once. CDR3 sequence reads: CASSYGAGSEQYF. DNA for the CDR3: TGTGCCAGCAGTTACGGGGCGGGTAGCGAGCAGTACTTC. V is TRBV6-6 and J is TRBJ2-7; either TRBD1 or TRBD2 may supply D (5 bases each). Between the trimmed V and J ends, which lost 2 bases and 6 bases, there was a span of 11 bases. The germline gives CDR1 MNHNY, CDR2 SVGAGI (reference sequence). The CDR3 is 13 residues long.

The rearrangement joins TRBV5-5 to TRBJ2-3; 7 nucleotides match TRBD2. Germline V gives CDR1 SGHKS, CDR2 YYEKEE (reference sequence). This CDR3 has 16 residues. J gave up 0 bases and V 0 bases, and 4 bases lay outside the gene matches. The CDR3 DNA reads TGTGCCAGCAGCTTGGGCGTGCGGGGGAGCACAGATACGCAGTATTTT. Translating it yields CASSLGVRGSTDTQYF.

The chain joins TRBV27 to TRBJ2-1, with TRBD2 matching over 7 bases. The CDR3 has 14 residues. The trim removed 5 bases at V and 7 bases at J, leaving 8 bases unmatched. Germline V gene sequence: CDR1 MNHEY, CDR2 SMNVEV (reference sequence). In DNA, the CDR3 is TGTGCCAGCAGTCTCGGACTAGGAAGAAATGAGCAGTTCTTC. Translated: CASSLGLGRNEQFF.

The chain couples TRBV29-1 to TRBJ2-3; possibly TRBD1 or TRBD2 for D (6 bases each). The CDR3 has 14 amino acids. Trimming stripped 2 bases from V and 2 bases from J, with 11 bases between. Germline lookup yields CDR1 SQVTM and CDR2 ANQGSEA. CDR3 bases: TGCAGCGTTGAATGGGGGGCTAACACAGATACGCAGTATTTT. Residues: CSVEWGANTDTQYF.

This sequence joins TRBV9 and TRBJ2-2, with no clear D. V lost 4 bases and J 0 bases, leaving 1 base between the germline ends. CDR1 SGDLS and CDR2 YYNGEE come from the germline V gene. This CDR3 is 12 amino acids long. DNA for the CDR3: TGTGCCAGCAGCCCGAACACCGGGGAGCTGTTTTTT. As protein: CASSPNTGELFF.

This chain uses TRBV29-1 with TRBJ2-3; 9 bases are a match to TRBD1. CDR1 SQVTM and CDR2 ANQGSEA come from the germline V gene. There are 16 residues in the CDR3. Trimming removed 0 bases from V and 4 bases from J; junction bases left unmatched: 8. This chain's CDR3 is CSVEDLEDRGSDTQYF. CDR3 coding DNA: TGCAGCGTTGAAGATCTTGAGGACAGGGGTTCAGATACGCAGTATTTT.

The J gene is TRBJ2-7, the V gene TRBV7-2; a possible D gene is TRBD2 (8 bases). The germline V and J ends were trimmed by 1 base and 0 bases, with 16 bases remaining between them. Per the germline V gene, CDR1 is SGHTA and CDR2 is FQGNSA. The CDR3 covers 17 residues. For the CDR3, the DNA is TGTGCCAGCAGCTTAGGAGGGGGCGGGAGGTCCTCCTACGAGCAGTACTTC. It codes for CASSLGGGGRSSYEQYF. The whole variable domain, remainder taken from reference TRBV7-2 and TRBJ2-7, is GAGVSQSPSNKVTEKGKDVELRCDPISGHTALYWYRQSLGQGLEFLIYFQGNSAPDKSGLPSDRFSAERTGGSVSTLTIQRTQQEDSAVYLCASSLGGGGRSSYEQYFGPGTRLTVT.

In this sample, this clone turned up once. A much larger clone differs by one base, so this may be a read error. This sample also contains other DNA sequences that code for the same CDR3. This chain connects TRBV12-3 or TRBV12-4 to TRBJ1-2, with 7 bases lining up with TRBD1. J was trimmed by 4 bases and V by 3 bases; bases with no gene match: 2. The CDR3 contains 13 residues. The CDR3, as DNA: TGTGCCAGCAGTTTTGACAGGGCCTATGGCTACACCTTC. Translating gives CASSFDRAYGYTF.

This chain joins TRBV19 and TRBJ2-1; 9 nucleotides match TRBD1. From germline, CDR1 is LNHDA and CDR2 SQIVND (reference sequence). This CDR3 has 15 amino acids. After removal of 5 bases from V and 2 bases from J, the junction contained 4 bases not matched to a gene. The DNA for the CDR3 is TGTGCCAGTAGTCCTGGGACAGGGACCTACAATGAGCAGTTCTTC. Its protein is CASSPGTGTYNEQFF.

This clone was counted once. The CDR3, as DNA: TGCGCCAGCAGCCAAGATCTGGTGGTAGGCTACGAGCAGTACTTC. It is translated as CASSQDLVVGYEQYF. The chain combines TRBV4-1 with TRBJ2-7, with D uncertain. Trimming took off 0 bases at V and 3 bases at J, with 12 bases between the two ends. CDR1 is MGHRA and CDR2 is YSYEKL in the germline V gene. CDR3 length equals 15 residues.

The V call is TRBV5-1, the J call TRBJ2-1, with D perhaps assigned TRBD1 or TRBD2 (5 bases each). The CDR3 runs to 13 residues. The V gene's germline CDR1 is SGHRS and CDR2 YFSETQ. V shed 5 bases and J shed 3 bases, with 9 bases lying between them. This chain's CDR3 is CASRGDHYNEQFF. The CDR3 DNA follows: TGCGCCAGCAGGGGGGACCACTACAATGAGCAGTTCTTC.

The CDR3 DNA reads as TGTGCCAGCAGAACACACCAAGAGACCCAGTACTTC. It is translated as CASRTHQETQYF. V gene TRBV27 combines with J gene TRBJ2-5; D is ambiguous. The V end was cut by 6 bases, the J end by 0 bases, with 5 bases between. CDR1 and CDR2 (germline): MNHEY, SMNVEV (reference sequence). The CDR3 has 12 amino acids.